The clone carrying this TCR beta chain has just a few counts. The antigen is undetermined. This sample was taken from a study of beta chain features in type 1 diabetes. Study-wide points: A definitive answer on HLA type influencing TCRB rearrangement was not reached here. Moderately but significantly shorter TCRB CDR3s were found in Type 1 diabetes patients in all four CD4+ subsets.

Trimming left V 0 bases short and J 4 bases short, with 12 bases between. This CDR3 is 15 amino acids long. Germline lookup yields CDR1 SEHNR and CDR2 FQNEAQ (reference sequence). Sorting that relied on CD45RO/CCR7/CD25/CD127/CD95/CD27 yielded CD4+ naive, central memory, regulatory and stem cell-like memory cells. Expressed TCRB transcripts got sequenced, as all isolated RNA was reverse transcribed. The table came from immunoSEQ multiplex PCR; TCRdb's copy has only in-frame clones and leaves some out. The table has 300,000 to 450,000 clones, 20% seen once; the top ten hold around 0.04%. This rearrangement joins TRBV7-9 to TRBJ1-1; the D is unclear. The sample taken for sequencing was naive CD4+ T cells from blood. This clonotype was obtained from a woman aged 18-29 years in good health. CDR3 amino acids: CASSLANTVLTEAFF. For the CDR3, the DNA is TGTGCCAGCAGCTTAGCCAATACAGTACTCACTGAAGCTTTCTTT.